The T cell receptor (beta chain) under discussion was sequenced for a study of blood T cell repertoires in COVID-19. Whole-study context: Acute and convalescent COVID-19 specimens originated in the United States, Italy and Spain.

A word on this clone: Other DNA sequences of this sample code for an identical CDR3.

V lost 5 bases to trimming and J lost 1 base; unmatched junction nucleotides: 6. Germline values: CDR1 SEHNR, CDR2 FQNEAQ (reference sequence). This CDR3 comprises 17 residues. Participants were aged roughly 18 to 90 years, lived in about two dozen US areas, and enrolled virtually. Cohorts were determined from participant-reported clinical history. Clones were sequenced by immunoSEQ multiplex PCR, and TCRdb holds only the in-frame ones, with some missing. The profile covers hundreds of thousands of clones, with roughly 90% appearing a single time and 3% to 3.5% taken by the ten largest. This TCR was sampled from a woman in her forties or fifties in a cohort exposed to, infected with or recovered from COVID-19 (not recorded which). The chain combines TRBV7-9 with TRBJ2-6, with 9 bases matching TRBD1. Sequences were obtained from PBMCs or T cells enriched from blood (not recorded which). DNA for the CDR3: TGTGCCAGCAGCCCGGGACAGGGAGGGTCTGGGGCCAACGTCCTGACTTTC. Amino acids: CASSPGQGGSGANVLTF.